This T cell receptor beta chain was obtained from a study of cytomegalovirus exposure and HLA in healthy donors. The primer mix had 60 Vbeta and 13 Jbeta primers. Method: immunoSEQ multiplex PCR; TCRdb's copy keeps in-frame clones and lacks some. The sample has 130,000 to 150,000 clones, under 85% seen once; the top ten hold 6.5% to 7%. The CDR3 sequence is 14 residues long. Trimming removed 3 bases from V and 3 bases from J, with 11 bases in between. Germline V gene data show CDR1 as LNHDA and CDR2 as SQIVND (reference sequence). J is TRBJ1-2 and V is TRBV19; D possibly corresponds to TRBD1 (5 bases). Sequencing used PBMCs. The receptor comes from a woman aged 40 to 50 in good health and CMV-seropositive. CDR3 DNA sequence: TGTGCCAGTAGTATGAAGGGGTGGGACTATGGCTACACCTTC. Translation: CASSMKGWDYGYTF.